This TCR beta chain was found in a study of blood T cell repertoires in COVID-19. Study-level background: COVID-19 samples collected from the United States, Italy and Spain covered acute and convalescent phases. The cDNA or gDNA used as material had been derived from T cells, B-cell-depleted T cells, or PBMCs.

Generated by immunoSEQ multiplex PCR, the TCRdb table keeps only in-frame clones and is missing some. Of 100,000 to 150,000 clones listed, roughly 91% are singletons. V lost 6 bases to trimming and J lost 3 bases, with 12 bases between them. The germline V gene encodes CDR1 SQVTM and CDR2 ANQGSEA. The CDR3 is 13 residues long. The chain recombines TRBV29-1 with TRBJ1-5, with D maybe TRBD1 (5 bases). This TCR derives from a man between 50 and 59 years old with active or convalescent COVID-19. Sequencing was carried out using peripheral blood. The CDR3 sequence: CSVARQINQPQHF. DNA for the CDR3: TGCAGCGTCGCACGACAGATCAATCAGCCCCAGCATTTT.